One sample yielded the 17 T cell receptor beta chains listed below, sequenced in a study of T cell responses to AZD1222 COVID-19 vaccine. Measured with immunoSEQ multiplex PCR; TCRdb has only the in-frame clones, and not every one. The sample has approximately 150,000 clones, approximately 86% seen once. The source material was peripheral blood, sampled 28 days after the second AZD1222 dose. All receptors derive from an adult who received the AZD1222 COVID-19 vaccine.

DNA for the CDR3: TGTGCCAGCAGTCACGTAGGGGTCCCCGGGGAGCTGTTTTTT. It specifies CASSHVGVPGELFF. V usage is TRBV27 and J usage is TRBJ2-2; TRBD1 is a possible D gene (5 bases). This CDR3 contains 14 residues. Trimming pared 5 bases from V and 6 bases from J, leaving 13 bases between. The germline CDR1 and CDR2 sequences are MNHEY and SMNVEV (reference sequence).

J is TRBJ2-5 and V is TRBV6-1; 7 bases map to TRBD2. Germline assignment: CDR1 MNHNS and CDR2 SASEGT. This CDR3 spans 16 amino acids. V lost 1 base and J lost 5; bases outside the gene matches: 10. CDR3 bases: TGTGCCAGCAGTGAAGGGGGAGGGAGGGTGAGCGAGACCCAGTACTTC. Amino acid sequence: CASSEGGGRVSETQYF.

The rearrangement links TRBV4-1 to TRBJ2-5, with TRBD1 as a possible D gene (5 bases). Germline CDR1 reads MGHRA; CDR2 reads YSYEKL. V was clipped by 4 bases and J by 1 base, with 7 bases between them. This CDR3 is built from 13 residues. The CDR3 spells CASSPRVQETQYF. Here the CDR3 DNA reads TGCGCCAGCAGCCCCAGGGTCCAAGAGACCCAGTACTTC.

The CDR3 DNA sequence: TGTGCCAGCAGCCAAGAAGGACTGAACACTGAAGCTTTCTTT. It encodes CASSQEGLNTEAFF. The chain combines TRBV3-1 (or the pseudogene TRBV3-2) with TRBJ1-1; the D is unclear. CDR1 is LGHDT and CDR2 is YNNKEL in the germline V gene (reference sequence). The CDR3 loop spans 14 amino acids. V lost 0 bases, J lost 0 bases, and 5 bases lay in between.

The V and J genes are TRBV9 and TRBJ2-1; the match to TRBD2 covers 12 bases. CDR1 and CDR2 from the germline V gene are SGDLS and YYNGEE. The CDR3 has 17 residues. The trim removed 9 bases at V and 7 bases at J, leaving 17 bases unmatched. In DNA form, the CDR3 reads TGTGCCACCAAGCGTGAGCGACTAGCGGGGGAGAGGAATGAGCAGTTCTTC. As protein: CATKRERLAGERNEQFF.

The rearrangement joins TRBV20-1 to TRBJ1-5; no definite D call. The CDR3 covers 12 residues. The germline CDR1 and CDR2 sequences are DFQATT and SNEGSKA (reference sequence). V dropped 3 bases and J dropped 6 bases, with 9 bases sitting between them. Here the CDR3 DNA reads TGCAGTGCTAGTAAGGCGACTCAGCCCCAGCATTTT. The encoded protein is CSASKATQPQHF.

V usage is TRBV5-4 and J usage is TRBJ1-2; possible D gene TRBD1, 6 bases. The CDR3 sequence is 14 residues long. The V and J ends lost 3 bases and 3 bases respectively, with 12 bases between them. Germline loops: CDR1 SGHNT, CDR2 YYREEE (reference sequence). For the CDR3, the DNA is TGTGCCAGCAGCTCCCGGACAGTAGACTATGGCTACACCTTC. This sequence encodes CASSSRTVDYGYTF.

The V gene is TRBV11-3, the J gene TRBJ2-7, with D tentatively TRBD1 (6 bases). Trimming took off 5 bases at V and 6 bases at J, with 11 bases between the two ends. CDR1 and CDR2 from the germline V gene are SGHNT and YENEEA. The CDR3 runs 12 residues. The CDR3: CASSTQGGEQYF. The CDR3 nucleotides are TGTGCCAGCAGCACACAGGGTGGCGAGCAGTACTTC.

This clone has more than one count but fewer than ten. The chain recombines TRBV5-3 with TRBJ1-6, with TRBD1 matching 7 bases. TRBV5-3 qualifies as an ORF whose function is uncertain. This CDR3 comprises 20 residues. V was clipped by 4 bases and J by 8 bases; unmatched bases: 24. CDR3 region: CARSPRIQGVGKGRDSPLHF. The CDR3, as DNA: TGTGCCAGAAGCCCCCGTATTCAGGGGGTCGGTAAGGGACGAGATTCACCCCTCCACTTT.

The chain employs TRBV28 and TRBJ1-6; TRBD1 might be the D (5 bases). This CDR3 region has 14 residues. CDR1 is MDHEN and CDR2 is SYDVKM in the germline V gene. With 8 bases removed from V and 6 bases from J, the gap between germline ends came to 14 bases. The CDR3 nucleotides are TGTGCCAGCGCCCCCCAGGGATTTAATTCACCCCTCCACTTT. It encodes CASAPQGFNSPLHF.

The rearrangement uses TRBV11-2 and TRBJ2-3; TRBD1 agrees at 8 bases. Germline CDR1 and CDR2: SGHAT and FQNNGV. The length of the CDR3 is 17 residues. J gave up 3 bases and V 4 bases, and 12 bases lay outside the gene matches. The CDR3 loop is CASSSLLGQGSTDTQYF. The CDR3 region has the DNA TGTGCCAGCAGCTCACTACTCGGACAGGGCAGTACAGATACGCAGTATTTT.

The chain joins TRBV5-6 to TRBJ1-2; D not resolved. Trimming pared 3 bases from V and 8 bases from J, leaving 14 bases between. CDR3 length: 13 residues. The germline V gene encodes CDR1 SGHDT and CDR2 YYEEEE. The CDR3 bases are TGTGCCAGCAGCTATGACATCCCCGGCGGCTACACCTTC. Amino acids: CASSYDIPGGYTF. Full variable domain (remainder filled in from reference TRBV5-6 and TRBJ1-2): DAGVTQSPTHLIKTRGQQVTLRCSPKSGHDTVSWYQQALGQGPQFIFQYYEEEERQRGNFPDRFSGHQFPNYSSELNVNALLLGDSALYLCASSYDIPGGYTFGSGTRLTVV.

This rearrangement joins TRBV5-6 to TRBJ2-5, with a weak D call TRBD1 (6 bases). The germline V gene has CDR1 SGHDT and CDR2 YYEEEE. Trimming pared 3 bases from V and 1 base from J, leaving 10 bases between. This CDR3 contains 14 residues. CDR3: CASSSTGVQETQYF. Here the CDR3 DNA reads TGTGCCAGCAGCTCGACAGGTGTCCAAGAGACCCAGTACTTC.

The V and J genes are TRBV28 and TRBJ1-1; 12 bases agree with TRBD1. J gave up 11 bases and V 5 bases, and 12 bases lay outside the gene matches. This CDR3 comprises 15 residues. Germline lookup yields CDR1 MDHEN and CDR2 SYDVKM. The CDR3 region is CASSPHSGTGGSAFF. CDR3 DNA: TGTGCCAGCAGTCCCCATTCAGGGACAGGGGGCTCTGCTTTCTTT. Full variable domain (outside the CDR3, taken from reference TRBV28 and TRBJ1-1): DVKVTQSSRYLVKRTGEKVFLECVQDMDHENMFWYRQDPGLGLRLIYFSYDVKMKEKGDIPEGYSVSREKKERFSLILESASTNQTSMYLCASSPHSGTGGSAFFGQGTRLTVV.

The chain recombines TRBV5-6 with TRBJ1-1; unclear D gene. V lost 1 base and J 7 bases, leaving 5 bases between the germline ends. This CDR3 has 11 residues. Germline assignment: CDR1 SGHDT and CDR2 YYEEEE. The CDR3 loop is CASSLQSEAFF. In nucleotides, the CDR3 is TGTGCCAGCAGCTTGCAGAGTGAAGCTTTCTTT.

The chain recombines TRBV6-5 with TRBJ1-1, with TRBD1 as a possible D gene (5 bases). The V end lost 7 bases, the J end lost 11 bases, and 11 bases lay between the germline ends. From germline, CDR1 is MNHEY and CDR2 SVGAGI. The CDR3 sequence is 10 residues long. The DNA for the CDR3 is TGTGCCAGCACCGGGACTGGCGCTTTCTTT. Its translation is CASTGTGAFF.

The gene calls are TRBV29-1 and TRBJ1-3; D is unclear. This CDR3 has 11 amino acids. Trimming took off 2 bases at V and 11 bases at J, with 10 bases between the two ends. Germline V gene sequence: CDR1 SQVTM, CDR2 ANQGSEA. CDR3 sequence: CSVEINHAIYF. In DNA form, the CDR3 reads TGCAGCGTTGAAATAAACCATGCCATATATTTT. The whole variable domain, remainder taken from reference TRBV29-1 and TRBJ1-3, is SAVISQKPSRDICQRGTSLTIQCQVDSQVTMMFWYRQQPGQSLTLIATANQGSEATYESGFVIDKFPISRPNLTFSTLTVSNMSPEDSSIYLCSVEINHAIYFGEGSWLTVV.